Listed below are T cell receptor beta chains from one sample, sequenced in a study of OX40 agonist ivuxolimab in advanced cancers. Sequencing was performed with immunoSEQ multiplex PCR; in TCRdb, only in-frame clones are kept and a portion is missing. The profile shows just under 65,000 clones, roughly 81% of them singletons. The specimen was CD4+ or CD8+ T cells sorted from blood, collected in a trial of the OX40 agonist ivuxolimab. The receptors shown here come from an adult with an advanced solid tumor such as melanoma, head and neck, liver or kidney cancer. Both conserved end residues are part of each CDR3. A D gene is named only where the DNA matches it firmly. A row's size may be missing; if present it is once, few, many or a size class.

CDR3aa: CSVALGRGQETQYF; CDR3nt: TGCAGCGTTGCATTGGGGAGGGGCCAAGAGACCCAGTACTTC; abundance: NA; v_gene: TRBV29-1; j_gene: TRBJ2-5; d_gene: TRBD2
CDR3aa: CASSQTNTEAFF; CDR3nt: TGTGCCAGCAGTCAGACCAACACTGAAGCTTTCTTT; abundance: NA; v_gene: TRBV2; j_gene: TRBJ1-1; d_gene: NA
CDR3aa: CSYRGVYEQYF; CDR3nt: TGCAGCTACAGGGGAGTTTACGAGCAGTACTTC; abundance: NA; v_gene: TRBV20-1; j_gene: TRBJ2-7; d_gene: TRBD1
CDR3aa: CASSTDRDDLEQYF; CDR3nt: TGTGCCAGCAGTACAGACAGGGACGATCTCGAGCAGTACTTC; abundance: NA; v_gene: TRBV2; j_gene: TRBJ2-7; d_gene: TRBD1
CDR3aa: CASSHRDGTNYGYTF; CDR3nt: TGTGCCAGCAGCCACCGGGACGGAACTAACTATGGCTACACCTTC; abundance: NA; v_gene: TRBV7-8; j_gene: TRBJ1-2; d_gene: NA
CDR3aa: CASSYGDRPYEQYF; CDR3nt: TGTGCCAGCAGTTACGGGGACAGACCCTACGAGCAGTACTTC; abundance: NA; v_gene: TRBV6-6; j_gene: TRBJ2-7; d_gene: TRBD1
CDR3aa: CASGQMGQPQHF; CDR3nt: TGTGCCAGCGGACAGATGGGGCAGCCCCAGCATTTT; abundance: NA; v_gene: TRBV19; j_gene: TRBJ1-5; d_gene: NA
CDR3aa: CASRVAGGDNQPQHF; CDR3nt: TGTGCCAGCAGGGTGGCAGGGGGTGACAATCAGCCCCAGCATTTT; abundance: once; v_gene: TRBV28; j_gene: TRBJ1-5; d_gene: TRBD1
CDR3aa: CASSWDSSSYNEQFF; CDR3nt: TGTGCCAGCAGCTGGGACTCGAGCTCCTACAATGAGCAGTTCTTC; abundance: NA; v_gene: TRBV5-4; j_gene: TRBJ2-1; d_gene: NA
CDR3aa: CASSSKAGSYEQYF; CDR3nt: TGTGCCAGCAGCTCGAAGGCAGGTTCCTACGAGCAGTACTTC; abundance: NA; v_gene: TRBV7-9; j_gene: TRBJ2-7; d_gene: NA
CDR3aa: CASSGQGAAGELFF; CDR3nt: TGTGCCAGCAGTGGCCAGGGGGCGGCCGGGGAGCTGTTTTTT; abundance: NA; v_gene: TRBV6-4; j_gene: TRBJ2-2; d_gene: TRBD1
CDR3aa: CASSPENTEAFF; CDR3nt: TGTGCCAGCAGCCCAGAGAACACTGAAGCTTTCTTT; abundance: NA; v_gene: TRBV7-9; j_gene: TRBJ1-1; d_gene: NA
CDR3aa: CASSLVSGSTDTQYF; CDR3nt: TGTGCCAGCAGCTTAGTGAGCGGTAGCACAGATACGCAGTATTTT; abundance: few; v_gene: TRBV11-3; j_gene: TRBJ2-3; d_gene: NA
CDR3aa: CASSYQAGNEQFF; CDR3nt: TGTGCCAGCAGCTACCAAGCGGGAAATGAGCAGTTCTTC; abundance: few; v_gene: TRBV7-9; j_gene: TRBJ2-1; d_gene: TRBD2
CDR3aa: CASEEDSTYEQYF; CDR3nt: TGTGCCAGCGAAGAGGACAGCACCTACGAGCAGTACTTC; abundance: few; v_gene: TRBV2; j_gene: TRBJ2-7; d_gene: NA
CDR3aa: CASSLPQGRGGYTF; CDR3nt: TGTGCCAGCAGCTTACCACAGGGGAGAGGTGGCTACACCTTC; abundance: NA; v_gene: TRBV11-3; j_gene: TRBJ1-2; d_gene: TRBD1
CDR3aa: CASSPLLGDSHGYTF; CDR3nt: TGTGCCAGCAGCCCCCTATTGGGGGATTCCCATGGCTACACCTTC; abundance: once; v_gene: TRBV14; j_gene: TRBJ1-2; d_gene: NA
CDR3aa: CASSDWGGPRGNTIYF; CDR3nt: TGTGCCAGCAGTGATTGGGGCGGGCCCCGGGGAAACACCATATATTTT; abundance: NA; v_gene: TRBV6-1; j_gene: TRBJ1-3; d_gene: NA